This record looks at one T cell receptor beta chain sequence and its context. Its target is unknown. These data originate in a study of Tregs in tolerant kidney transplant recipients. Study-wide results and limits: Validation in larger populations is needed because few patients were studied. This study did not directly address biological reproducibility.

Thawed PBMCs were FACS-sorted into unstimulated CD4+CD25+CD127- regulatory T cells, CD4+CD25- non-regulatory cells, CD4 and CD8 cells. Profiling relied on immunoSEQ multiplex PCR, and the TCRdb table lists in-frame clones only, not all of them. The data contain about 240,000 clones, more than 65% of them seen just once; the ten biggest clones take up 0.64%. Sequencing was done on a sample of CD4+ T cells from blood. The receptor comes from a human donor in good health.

CDR3 protein: CASSVDPGGTGNTIYF. CDR3 sequence (DNA): TGTGCCAGCAGCGTAGATCCAGGGGGAACTGGAAACACCATATATTTT. This rearrangement joins TRBV9 to TRBJ1-3, with 7 bases that match TRBD1. V dropped 0 bases and J dropped 2; count of bases not matched to a gene: 5. Germline V gives CDR1 SGDLS, CDR2 YYNGEE. The CDR3 runs to 16 residues.